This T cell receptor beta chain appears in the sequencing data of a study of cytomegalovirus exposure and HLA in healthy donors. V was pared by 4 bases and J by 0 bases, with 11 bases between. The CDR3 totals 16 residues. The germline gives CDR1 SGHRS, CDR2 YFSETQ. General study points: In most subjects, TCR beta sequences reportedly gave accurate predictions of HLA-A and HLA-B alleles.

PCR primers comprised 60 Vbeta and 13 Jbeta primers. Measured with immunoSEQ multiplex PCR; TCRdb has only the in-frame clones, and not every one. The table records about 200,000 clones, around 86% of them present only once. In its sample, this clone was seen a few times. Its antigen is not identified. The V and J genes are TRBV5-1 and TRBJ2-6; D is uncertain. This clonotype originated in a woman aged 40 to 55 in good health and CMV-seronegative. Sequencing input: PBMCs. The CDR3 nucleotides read TGCGCCAGCAGCCCTCCCAGTTCCTCTGGGGCCAACGTCCTGACTTTC. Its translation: CASSPPSSSGANVLTF. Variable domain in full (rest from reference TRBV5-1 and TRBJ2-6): KAGVTQTPRYLIKTRGQQVTLSCSPISGHRSVSWYQQTPGQGLQFLFEYFSETQRNKGNFPGRFSGRQFSNSRSEMNVSTLELGDSALYLCASSPPSSSGANVLTFGAGSRLTVL.